Only a few counts were recorded for the clone carrying this T cell receptor beta chain. Its antigen is unknown. Regarding time point: pre-sensitization, week 0. Treatment meaning: therapeutic diphenylcyclopropenone sensitization with weekly scalp DPC. The library labeled individual cDNA molecules by adding unique molecular identifiers to them. TCRdb reprocessed the RACE reads via MiXCR and lists one record per CDR3 protein. This repertoire shows under 200,000 distinct CDR3 sequences, nearly 30% found once; its top ten account for roughly 3%. The sample is drawn from a study of human T cells and chemical hapten exposure. Broader study findings: Versus controls, significantly more large CDR3 similarity clusters arose from expanded TCRs. DPC sensitization left the count of TCRs above 1 in 1000 unchanged.

The CDR3 loop spans 15 amino acids. V dropped 2 bases and J dropped 4; count of bases not matched to a gene: 5. CDR1 is SGDLS, CDR2 YYNGEE, per germline. The chain joins TRBV9 to TRBJ2-2; 7 bases are shared with TRBD2. The TCR comes from a woman between 25 and 40 years old with alopecia areata. Some clones in this sample may be carry-over from other donors' samples. The sample consisted of whole blood, taken in connection with sensitization to the hapten diphenylcyclopropenone (DPC). The CDR3 nucleotides are TGTGCCAGCAGCGTTGCGGGAGTCCCCACCGGGGAGCTGTTTTTT. It codes for CASSVAGVPTGELFF.